The 32 T cell receptor beta chains below were found in one sample sequenced in a study of cytotoxic CD8 clonotypes in ibrutinib-treated CLL. Here immunoSEQ multiplex PCR was the method, and the copy in TCRdb shows in-frame clones only, minus some. The sample contains fewer than 150,000 clones, about 85% of which appear only once. Here the sequenced sample was PBMCs, taken after 24 months of ibrutinib treatment. The receptors come from a human donor with chronic lymphocytic leukemia.

This clone was counted once. The chain recombines TRBV6-5 with TRBJ1-2; 7 bases align to TRBD1. Germline lookup yields CDR1 MNHEY and CDR2 SVGAGI. With 5 bases clipped from V and 6 bases from J, the junction kept 9 bases outside the gene matches. The CDR3 is 14 residues long. CDR3 coding DNA: TGTGCCAGCAGTCCCCAGACAGGGCGCGATGGCTACACCTTC. Protein sequence: CASSPQTGRDGYTF.

The chain employs TRBV5-1 and TRBJ1-1; 9 bases line up with TRBD1. CDR1 and CDR2 (germline): SGHRS, YFSETQ. CDR3 size: 14 residues. Losses at the gene ends were 4 bases for V and 3 bases for J; bases not matched to a gene: 4. CDR3 region: CASSVRQGDTEAFF. As DNA, the CDR3 is TGCGCCAGCAGCGTTAGACAGGGGGACACTGAAGCTTTCTTT. Using reference TRBV5-1 and TRBJ1-1 for the parts outside the CDR3, the full variable domain is KAGVTQTPRYLIKTRGQQVTLSCSPISGHRSVSWYQQTPGQGLQFLFEYFSETQRNKGNFPGRFSGRQFSNSRSEMNVSTLELGDSALYLCASSVRQGDTEAFFGQGTRLTVV.

This clone was found once. This rearrangement joins TRBV5-6 to TRBJ2-1; 10 bases line up with TRBD1. CDR3 length: 18 amino acids. The trim removed 0 bases at V and 3 bases at J, leaving 9 bases unmatched. The germline gives CDR1 SGHDT, CDR2 YYEEEE. CDR3 in amino acids: CASSLGGGGQGFYNEQFF. As DNA, the CDR3 is TGTGCCAGCAGCTTGGGCGGTGGGGGACAGGGGTTCTACAATGAGCAGTTCTTC.

The J gene is TRBJ1-2, the V gene TRBV4-1, with TRBD1 matching 7 bases. After removal of 1 base from V and 4 bases from J, the junction contained 3 bases not matched to a gene. The CDR3 covers 14 residues. Per germline, CDR1 MGHRA and CDR2 YSYEKL. The CDR3 coding sequence is TGCGCCAGCAGCCAAGCCGCAGGGGGCTATGGCTACACCTTC. Its translation: CASSQAAGGYGYTF.

In DNA form, the CDR3 reads TGTGCCAGCAGACCAGTGGGTTACGGTCAGCCCCAGCATTTT. As protein: CASRPVGYGQPQHF. The chain recombines TRBV6-5 with TRBJ1-5; no definite D call. Germline V gives CDR1 MNHEY, CDR2 SVGAGI. The CDR3 extends over 14 amino acids. The ends were cut back, 6 bases at V and 6 bases at J, with 15 bases in the middle.

The chain recombines TRBV14 with TRBJ2-5; TRBD1 matches at 11 bases. The V gene's germline CDR1 is SGHDN and CDR2 FVKESK. CDR3 length: 16 residues. V lost 0 bases and J lost 14; bases outside the gene matches: 14. The CDR3 protein is CASSQDQFPGQGVEYF. CDR3 nucleotide sequence: TGTGCCAGCAGCCAAGATCAGTTTCCGGGACAGGGGGTCGAATACTTC.

The CDR3 region has the DNA TGTGCGACAACCCGGGCGGAGTATAGCAATCAGCCCCAGCATTTT. The encoded protein is CATTRAEYSNQPQHF. The rearrangement uses TRBV19 and TRBJ1-5, with D unclear. Germline V lookup: CDR1 LNHDA, CDR2 SQIVND (reference sequence). The CDR3 sequence is 15 residues long. The complete variable domain, with remaining parts taken from reference TRBV19 and TRBJ1-5, reads DGGITQSPKYLFRKEGQNVTLSCEQNLNHDAMYWYRQDPGQGLRLIYYSQIVNDFQKGDIAEGYSVSREKKESFPLTVTSAQKNPTAFYLCATTRAEYSNQPQHFGDGTRLSIL.

The gene calls are TRBV20-1 and TRBJ1-1; possibly TRBD1 for D (5 bases). The germline gives CDR1 DFQATT, CDR2 SNEGSKA (reference sequence). V lost 3 bases to trimming and J lost 6 bases, with 8 bases between them. The CDR3 runs 11 residues. In nucleotides, the CDR3 is TGCAGTGCTAGGGGGGAGCCTGAAGCTTTCTTT. Protein sequence: CSARGEPEAFF.

This rearrangement joins TRBV28 to TRBJ1-2; possibly TRBD1 for D (5 bases). Trimming took 8 bases from V and 7 from J, leaving 14 bases between them. This CDR3 contains 12 residues. From germline, CDR1 is MDHEN and CDR2 SYDVKM. The CDR3 here is CASGSGWGGYTF. CDR3 DNA: TGTGCCAGCGGGTCAGGGTGGGGTGGCTACACCTTC.

The chain carries TRBV11-3 and TRBJ2-5; no firm D call. This CDR3 is built from 12 residues. Trimming took 5 bases from V and 9 from J, leaving 13 bases between them. Looked up from germline, CDR1 is SGHNT and CDR2 is YENEEA. The CDR3 reads CASSARSEPQYF. CDR3 nucleotide sequence: TGTGCCAGCAGCGCCCGAAGTGAGCCCCAGTACTTC.

The J gene is TRBJ1-2, the V gene TRBV7-8; D gene uncertain. Per the germline V gene, CDR1 is SGHVS and CDR2 is FQNEAQ. Trimming left V 6 bases short and J 9 bases short, with 23 bases between. The CDR3 is 15 amino acids. This chain's CDR3 is CASRARGGPTWSYTF. The CDR3 nucleotides read TGTGCCAGCAGAGCCCGAGGAGGGCCCACGTGGAGCTACACCTTC.

The chain joins TRBV28 to TRBJ2-5; 8 bases map to TRBD2. Germline loops: CDR1 MDHEN, CDR2 SYDVKM. CDR3 length: 15 amino acids. The junction had 9 bases not matched to a gene; V was cut back by 4 bases and J by 5 bases. The CDR3 region has the DNA TGTGCCAGCAGTTCAGTCGGGGGGGCTTGGGAGACCCAGTACTTC. Protein: CASSSVGGAWETQYF.

This clone was seen only once. The chain combines TRBV10-1 with TRBJ1-2, with 8 positions matching TRBD1. Germline CDR1 WNHNN, CDR2 SYGVQD (reference sequence). The ends lost 7 bases at V and 2 bases at J; junction bases unmatched: 15. The CDR3 consists of 17 residues. The chain's CDR3 is CASTLQGVTTLNYGYTF. The DNA for the CDR3 is TGCGCCAGCACTCTACAGGGGGTGACTACTTTAAACTATGGCTACACCTTC.

This clone was found a few times. The rearrangement uses TRBV4-3 and TRBJ2-7; 7 positions agree with TRBD2. This CDR3 comprises 15 residues. Germline CDR1 is LGHNA and CDR2 is YSLEER. V lost 0 bases and J lost 4; bases outside the gene matches: 6. The CDR3 region is CASSQERGGRYEQYF. As DNA, the CDR3 is TGCGCCAGCAGCCAAGAACGGGGAGGGAGGTACGAGCAGTACTTC.

This clone has a single count. V usage is TRBV18 and J usage is TRBJ1-5; D perhaps matches TRBD1 (5 bases). The CDR3 has 13 amino acids. Germline CDR1 and CDR2: KGHSH and LQKENI. Trimming cost V 4 bases and J 4 bases, with 8 bases left between them. The CDR3 is CASSRDLNQPQHF. The DNA of the CDR3 is TGTGCCAGCTCACGGGACCTGAATCAGCCCCAGCATTTT.

The V call is TRBV30, the J call TRBJ2-1; TRBD2 agrees at 15 bases. The CDR3 contains 16 residues. The V gene end was trimmed by 3 bases and the J gene end by 7 bases; junction bases not matched to a gene: 7. CDR1 and CDR2 (germline): GTSNPN, SVGIG (reference sequence). CDR3 region: CAWSTGLAGGENEQFF. The CDR3, as DNA: TGTGCCTGGAGCACCGGACTAGCGGGGGGGGAGAATGAGCAGTTCTTC.

This chain links TRBV6-5 with TRBJ2-7; 8 positions agree with TRBD1. The trim removed 4 bases at V and 1 base at J, leaving 6 bases unmatched. The germline gives CDR1 MNHEY, CDR2 SVGAGI. This CDR3 is built from 15 residues. The CDR3 region is CASSSQGVGSYEQYF. In DNA, the CDR3 is TGTGCCAGCAGTTCACAGGGGGTCGGTTCCTACGAGCAGTACTTC.

This rearrangement joins TRBV30 to TRBJ1-2; no clear D gene. Per the germline V gene, CDR1 is GTSNPN and CDR2 is SVGIG (reference sequence). V was trimmed by 2 bases and J by 3 bases, leaving 13 bases between them. This CDR3 is built from 14 residues. CDR3 nucleotide sequence: TGTGCCTGGAGTACCGGGCCGGCCTACTATGGCTACACCTTC. Amino acid sequence: CAWSTGPAYYGYTF.

The rearrangement uses TRBV13 and TRBJ2-5, with D possibly matching TRBD2 (5 bases). V dropped 0 bases and J dropped 1 base, with 6 bases sitting between them. The CDR3 loop spans 14 amino acids. Germline CDR1 reads PRHDT; CDR2 reads FYEKMQ (reference sequence). CDR3 residues: CASSLGGAQETQYF. Written as DNA, the CDR3 is TGTGCCAGCAGCTTAGGGGGAGCCCAAGAGACCCAGTACTTC.

The genes are TRBV19 and TRBJ1-4; 7 nucleotides line up with TRBD1. The germline V gene has CDR1 LNHDA and CDR2 SQIVND (reference sequence). The CDR3 length is 15 residues. V gave up 8 bases and J gave up 7 bases; unmatched junction bases: 13. CDR3 coding DNA: TGTGCCAGTCACAGGGGAGTGGGCACTGTTGAAAAACTGTTTTTT. Translating gives CASHRGVGTVEKLFF. Full variable domain (missing parts from reference TRBV19 and TRBJ1-4): DGGITQSPKYLFRKEGQNVTLSCEQNLNHDAMYWYRQDPGQGLRLIYYSQIVNDFQKGDIAEGYSVSREKKESFPLTVTSAQKNPTAFYLCASHRGVGTVEKLFFGSGTQLSVL.

The chain combines TRBV4-3 with TRBJ2-1; TRBD2 agrees at 12 bases. Per the germline V gene, CDR1 is LGHNA and CDR2 is YSLEER. The J segment lost 3 bases and the V segment lost 1 base, leaving 1 base of the junction unmatched. The CDR3 runs to 16 residues. The CDR3 DNA sequence: TGCGCCAGCAGCCAAGGGACTAGCGGGGACTACAATGAGCAGTTCTTC. Amino acids: CASSQGTSGDYNEQFF.

This chain uses TRBV18 with TRBJ2-3; 9 bases match TRBD1. Germline trimming cut 5 bases from V and 5 bases from J; bases unmatched to any gene: 8. The CDR3 consists of 15 residues. Per germline, CDR1 KGHSH and CDR2 LQKENI. This chain's CDR3 is CASSARTGVKDTQYF. CDR3 DNA: TGTGCCAGCTCAGCTCGGACAGGGGTTAAAGATACGCAGTATTTT.

The chain combines TRBV6-6 with TRBJ2-2, with no clear D. Between the trimmed V and J ends, which lost 6 bases and 0 bases, there was a span of 11 bases. The CDR3 contains 15 residues. The germline V gene encodes CDR1 MNHNY and CDR2 SVGAGI (reference sequence). CDR3 protein: CASSPATPNTGELFF. CDR3 nucleotides: TGTGCCAGCAGCCCTGCCACTCCGAACACCGGGGAGCTGTTTTTT.

V usage is TRBV7-2 and J usage is TRBJ2-1; D is perhaps TRBD2 (5 bases). From germline, CDR1 is SGHTA and CDR2 FQGNSA. Trimming stripped 3 bases from V and 0 bases from J, with 12 bases between. The CDR3 totals 16 residues. CDR3 sequence: CASSFTSSSSYNEQFF. Here the CDR3 DNA reads TGTGCCAGCAGCTTCACCTCTAGCAGCTCCTACAATGAGCAGTTCTTC.

The chain couples TRBV28 to TRBJ2-3; maybe TRBD1 (6 bases). Between the trimmed V and J ends, which lost 6 bases and 5 bases, there was a span of 18 bases. This CDR3 is 15 amino acids long. Germline loops: CDR1 MDHEN, CDR2 SYDVKM. Written as DNA, the CDR3 is TGTGCCAGCAGACTCGCCGGACAGATTGAAGATACGCAGTATTTT. Translating it yields CASRLAGQIEDTQYF.

The chain combines TRBV28 with TRBJ1-2; D might be TRBD1 (6 bases). This CDR3 has 12 amino acids. The germline V gene encodes CDR1 MDHEN and CDR2 SYDVKM. The V end was cut by 5 bases, the J end by 6 bases, with 10 bases between. For the CDR3, the DNA is TGTGCCAGCAGTACAGACAGGCATGGCTACACCTTC. Its translation is CASSTDRHGYTF.

The chain recombines TRBV5-1 with TRBJ1-1, with D hard to call. The CDR3 extends over 15 amino acids. The V end lost 2 bases, the J end lost 0 bases, and 11 bases lay between the germline ends. Per the germline V gene, CDR1 is SGHRS and CDR2 is YFSETQ. The CDR3 spells CASSFGGGVNTEAFF. The CDR3 region has the DNA TGCGCCAGCAGCTTTGGTGGTGGGGTGAACACTGAAGCTTTCTTT. Full variable domain (missing parts from reference TRBV5-1 and TRBJ1-1): KAGVTQTPRYLIKTRGQQVTLSCSPISGHRSVSWYQQTPGQGLQFLFEYFSETQRNKGNFPGRFSGRQFSNSRSEMNVSTLELGDSALYLCASSFGGGVNTEAFFGQGTRLTVV.

The chain carries TRBV18 and TRBJ2-1; TRBD1 aligns across 10 bases. Trimming took 3 bases from V and 5 from J; bases not matched to a gene: 7. Germline V lookup: CDR1 KGHSH, CDR2 LQKENI. This CDR3 comprises 16 residues. CDR3 in amino acids: CASSPVRDRGNNEQFF. For the CDR3, the DNA is TGTGCCAGCTCACCGGTGAGGGACAGGGGTAACAATGAGCAGTTCTTC.

The chain combines TRBV5-1 with TRBJ1-2, with D tentatively TRBD1 (6 bases). Germline V gives CDR1 SGHRS, CDR2 YFSETQ. The CDR3 is made up of 13 amino acids. Trimming took off 4 bases at V and 8 bases at J, with 15 bases between the two ends. The DNA of the CDR3 is TGCGCCAGCAGCCCTGCGGGACAAGAGGGCTACACCTTC. This encodes CASSPAGQEGYTF.

This chain joins TRBV7-3 and TRBJ2-3; no reliable D call. V lost 5 bases and J 1 base, leaving 7 bases between the germline ends. The CDR3 sequence is 13 residues long. Germline assignment: CDR1 SGHTA and CDR2 FQGTGA. The CDR3 nucleotides read TGTGCCAGCAGCGCCTCAGGCACAGATACGCAGTATTTT. It yields the protein CASSASGTDTQYF.

This clone was seen once. In DNA form, the CDR3 reads TGTGCCAGCAGCACTAGTTTGGCAGATACGCAGTATTTT. Translated, it gives CASSTSLADTQYF. The rearrangement uses TRBV7-9 and TRBJ2-3, with a weak D call TRBD2 (5 bases). V lost 5 bases to trimming and J lost 4 bases, with 10 bases between them. From germline, CDR1 is SEHNR and CDR2 FQNEAQ (reference sequence). The CDR3 extends over 13 amino acids.

The gene calls are TRBV10-3 and TRBJ1-3, with a possible D match to TRBD1 (6 bases). Germline V lookup: CDR1 ENHRY, CDR2 SYGVKD. Trimming left V 2 bases short and J 4 bases short, with 15 bases between. The CDR3 loop spans 16 amino acids. CDR3 DNA sequence: TGTGCCATCAGTGAGCCCACCGGGACATCGGGAAACACCATATATTTT. Translated: CAISEPTGTSGNTIYF.